The 8 T cell receptor beta chains below come from one sample, sequenced in a study of cytomegalovirus exposure and HLA in healthy donors. PCR amplification relied on 60 Vbeta primers (plus 13 Jbeta primers). Clones were sequenced by immunoSEQ multiplex PCR, and TCRdb holds only the in-frame ones, with some missing. The sample has 150,000 to 200,000 clones, approximately 78% seen once. The sequencing input was PBMCs. The receptor set was obtained from a girl aged 2-10 years in good health and CMV-seropositive.

The chain combines TRBV7-9 with TRBJ2-5, with D unclear. The V gene's germline CDR1 is SEHNR and CDR2 FQNEAQ (reference sequence). The CDR3 contains 13 residues. Trimming stripped 1 base from V and 9 bases from J, with 12 bases between. CDR3 bases: TGTGCCAGCAGCTTAGAACGCGTCGAATCCCAGTACTTC. Translating gives CASSLERVESQYF.

The V gene is TRBV28, the J gene TRBJ1-4; perhaps TRBD1 as D (5 bases). CDR3 length: 13 residues. V lost 10 bases and J lost 7, with 16 bases in between. Germline assignment: CDR1 MDHEN and CDR2 SYDVKM. CDR3 protein: CAIPGGVGEKLFF. The CDR3 DNA is TGTGCCATCCCGGGGGGGGTGGGTGAAAAACTGTTTTTT.

The count of this clone is one. The chain couples TRBV5-1 to TRBJ1-1; D possibly corresponds to TRBD1 (6 bases). CDR1 and CDR2 from the germline V gene are SGHRS and YFSETQ. The CDR3 contains 14 residues. V was pared by 0 bases and J by 4 bases, with 10 bases between. The CDR3 protein is CASSLVTGTTEAFF. The CDR3 nucleotides are TGCGCCAGCAGCTTGGTTACAGGGACCACTGAAGCTTTCTTT.

As for this clone: Other DNA sequences in this sample translate to the same CDR3. The V gene is TRBV30, the J gene TRBJ1-2, with a possible D match to TRBD1 (5 bases). The V gene's germline CDR1 is GTSNPN and CDR2 SVGIG (reference sequence). With 1 base removed from V and 4 bases from J, the gap between germline ends came to 10 bases. CDR3 length: 13 amino acids. The CDR3 loop is CAWSGLGGYGYTF. The CDR3, as DNA: TGTGCCTGGAGTGGTCTGGGGGGCTATGGCTACACCTTC.

The CDR3 region has the DNA TGTGCCAGTTCCTACCGGTCCTCACACAATGAGCAGTTCTTC. As protein: CASSYRSSHNEQFF. The rearrangement joins TRBV6-1 to TRBJ2-1; D remains unclear. There are 14 residues in the CDR3. Deletions cut 9 bases from V and 5 bases from J, with 17 bases between. From germline, CDR1 is MNHNS and CDR2 SASEGT.

This clone was counted only a few times. This chain uses TRBV29-1 with TRBJ2-3; 11 bases map to TRBD2. The trim removed 4 bases at V and 2 bases at J, leaving 8 bases unmatched. The CDR3 is 16 amino acids. Germline V gene sequence: CDR1 SQVTM, CDR2 ANQGSEA. DNA for the CDR3: TGCAGCGTTGCTTCTAGCGGGAGGCCGCCCACAGATACGCAGTATTTT. Protein: CSVASSGRPPTDTQYF.

This chain joins TRBV2 and TRBJ2-1, with 7 bases aligning to TRBD2. Germline values: CDR1 SNHLY, CDR2 FYNNEI. This CDR3 has 12 residues. The ends lost 5 bases at V and 8 bases at J; junction bases unmatched: 3. The CDR3 is CASSYGLDEQFF. The CDR3 DNA reads TGTGCCAGCAGTTATGGACTAGATGAGCAGTTCTTC.

This clone was observed a handful of times. CDR3 in DNA: TGTGCCAGCAGCTCGGGACTAGCGGGAGGTCCCTACAATGAGCAGTTCTTC. Protein product: CASSSGLAGGPYNEQFF. The chain uses TRBV7-6 and TRBJ2-1; 15 bases are shared with TRBD2. Germline CDR1 and CDR2: SGHVS and FNYEAQ. The CDR3 is 17 amino acids. V was pared by 4 bases and J by 2 bases, with 3 bases of the junction left unmatched.